This T cell receptor (beta chain) was captured by sequencing in a study of blood T cells in healthy people across ages. Isolation yielded PBMCs, at least 7 million per sample, in every case. The second PCR ran about 6 to 11 cycles with a sample-barcoded 5' primer and J-beta primers. TCRdb passed the 5' RACE reads through MiXCR, listing each CDR3 protein once. The sample carries approximately 800,000 distinct CDR3 sequences, about 42% recorded once. The CDR3 runs to 21 residues. The germline gives CDR1 SGHRS, CDR2 YFSETQ. Worth noting for this clonotype: The junction shows a germline mismatch at one end, possibly a read error.

The sequence derives from an elderly man in good health. The chain couples TRBV5-1 to TRBJ2-1; 14 positions agree with TRBD2. Sequencing was carried out using blood. CDR3 region: CASSFPTFAGTSGSVDNEQFF. CDR3 sequence (DNA): TGCGCCAGTAGCTTCCCAACTTTTGCCGGGACTAGCGGGAGCGTGGACAATGAGCAGTTCTTC. Variable domain in full (rest from reference TRBV5-1 and TRBJ2-1): KAGVTQTPRYLIKTRGQQVTLSCSPISGHRSVSWYQQTPGQGLQFLFEYFSETQRNKGNFPGRFSGRQFSNSRSEMNVSTLELGDSALYLCASSFPTFAGTSGSVDNEQFFGPGTRLTVL.